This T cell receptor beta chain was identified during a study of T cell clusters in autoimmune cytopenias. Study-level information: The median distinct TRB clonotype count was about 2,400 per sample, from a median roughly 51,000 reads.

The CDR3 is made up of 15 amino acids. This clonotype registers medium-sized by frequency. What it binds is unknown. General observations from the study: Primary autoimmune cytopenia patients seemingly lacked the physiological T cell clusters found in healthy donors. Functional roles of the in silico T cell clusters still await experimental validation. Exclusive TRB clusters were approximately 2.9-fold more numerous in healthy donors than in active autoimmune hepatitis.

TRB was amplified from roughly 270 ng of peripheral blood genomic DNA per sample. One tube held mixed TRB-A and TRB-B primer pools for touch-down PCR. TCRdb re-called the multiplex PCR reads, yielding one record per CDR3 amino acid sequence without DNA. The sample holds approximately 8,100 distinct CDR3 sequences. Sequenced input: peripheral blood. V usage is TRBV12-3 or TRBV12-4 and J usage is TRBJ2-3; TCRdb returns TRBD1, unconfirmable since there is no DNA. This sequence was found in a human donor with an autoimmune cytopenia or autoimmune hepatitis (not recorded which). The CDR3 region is CASSSSGQGTDTQYF.